These 19 T cell receptor beta chains originate from one sample sequenced in a study of T cell responses to AZD1222 COVID-19 vaccine. Using immunoSEQ multiplex PCR, the repertoire was profiled, and TCRdb retains in-frame clones only, with some absent. This table holds around 130,000 clones, approximately 90% found once. The sequencing here drew on peripheral blood, taken 28 days after the second AZD1222 dose. These receptors all stem from an adult who received the AZD1222 COVID-19 vaccine.

The rearrangement uses TRBV3-1 (or the pseudogene TRBV3-2) and TRBJ2-5; 7 bases fit TRBD2. The J segment lost 2 bases and the V segment lost 3 bases, leaving 6 bases of the junction unmatched. The CDR3 runs 15 residues. The germline V gene has CDR1 LGHDT and CDR2 YNNKEL (reference sequence). CDR3 coding DNA: TGTGCCAGCAGCCAGCAACTGGGAGGGCAAGAGACCCAGTACTTC. Its translation: CASSQQLGGQETQYF.

V and J are TRBV2 and TRBJ1-5; 7 bases line up with TRBD1. V lost 6 bases and J lost 6; bases outside the gene matches: 5. The CDR3 runs 13 residues. Germline-derived CDR1 and CDR2 are SNHLY and FYNNEI. CDR3 bases: TGTGCCAGCAGCAACAGGGGAGGTCAGCCCCAGCATTTT. Translating it yields CASSNRGGQPQHF.

The chain combines TRBV9 with TRBJ1-1; D not resolved. The V gene lost 0 bases and the J gene lost 1 base, with 7 bases spanning the gap. The germline V gene encodes CDR1 SGDLS and CDR2 YYNGEE. This CDR3 is built from 14 residues. The chain's CDR3 is CASSVEARNTEAFF. CDR3 nucleotides: TGTGCCAGCAGCGTAGAGGCCAGGAACACTGAAGCTTTCTTT.

Concerning this clone: This CDR3 is also generated by other DNA sequences in the sample. J is TRBJ1-1 and V is TRBV6-5; D is undetermined. The CDR3 runs to 14 residues. Germline V CDR1 and CDR2: MNHEY, SVGAGI. The V gene lost 0 bases and the J gene lost 1 base, with 6 bases spanning the gap. CDR3: CASSYSTANTEAFF. CDR3 nucleotides: TGTGCCAGCAGTTACTCAACGGCGAACACTGAAGCTTTCTTT.

The genes are TRBV11-2 and TRBJ1-1, with unresolved D. Germline V gene lookup returns CDR1 SGHAT and CDR2 FQNNGV. The V end was cut by 5 bases, the J end by 1 base, with 11 bases between. The CDR3 is 14 amino acids. This CDR3 is CASSQLAGNTEAFF. The CDR3, as DNA: TGTGCCAGCAGCCAGCTCGCGGGGAACACTGAAGCTTTCTTT.

CDR3 coding DNA: TGTGCCAGCAGCCTGACAGGGAGAGCCGGGGAGCTGTTTTTT. Translating it yields CASSLTGRAGELFF. The V and J genes are TRBV11-3 and TRBJ2-2, with TRBD1 matching over 7 bases. The CDR3 is made up of 14 amino acids. CDR1 SGHNT and CDR2 YENEEA come from the germline V gene. Losses at the gene ends were 5 bases for V and 6 bases for J; bases not matched to a gene: 6.

This rearrangement joins TRBV28 to TRBJ2-5; 11 bases match TRBD2. Germline lookup yields CDR1 MDHEN and CDR2 SYDVKM. This CDR3 is 16 amino acids long. The trim removed 4 bases at V and 2 bases at J, leaving 6 bases unmatched. Here the CDR3 reads CASSSTSGAPQETQYF. CDR3 sequence (DNA): TGTGCCAGCAGTTCGACTAGCGGGGCCCCGCAAGAGACCCAGTACTTC. The whole variable domain, remainder taken from reference TRBV28 and TRBJ2-5, is DVKVTQSSRYLVKRTGEKVFLECVQDMDHENMFWYRQDPGLGLRLIYFSYDVKMKEKGDIPEGYSVSREKKERFSLILESASTNQTSMYLCASSSTSGAPQETQYFGPGTRLLVL.

This chain uses TRBV14 with TRBJ1-2, with a possible D match to TRBD1 (6 bases). The CDR3 consists of 15 residues. From germline, CDR1 is SGHDN and CDR2 FVKESK. V was pared by 1 base and J by 1 base, with 10 bases between. CDR3 sequence (DNA): TGTGCCAGCAGCCAAGGTCGGGGGCTTAACTATGGCTACACCTTC. It is translated as CASSQGRGLNYGYTF.

The rearrangement joins TRBV9 to TRBJ2-3; 7 positions agree with TRBD1. J lost 5 bases, V lost 4 bases, and 13 bases had no gene match. The CDR3 has 16 residues. Germline-derived CDR1 and CDR2 are SGDLS and YYNGEE. CDR3 DNA sequence: TGTGCCAGCAGCCCACCGTGGGGTAGGGGGCAAGATACGCAGTATTTT. It encodes CASSPPWGRGQDTQYF.

This clone appeared a few times. The chain combines TRBV5-4 with TRBJ1-5; 7 nucleotides align to TRBD1. The J segment lost 5 bases and the V segment lost 5 bases, leaving 4 bases of the junction unmatched. The CDR3 consists of 13 residues. Germline V CDR1 and CDR2: SGHNT, YYREEE (reference sequence). CDR3 sequence reads: CASSSDRDQPQHF. CDR3 DNA sequence: TGTGCCAGCAGTTCCGACAGGGATCAGCCCCAGCATTTT.

This chain joins TRBV29-1 and TRBJ1-2; D not certain. V was trimmed by 3 bases and J by 7 bases, leaving 9 bases between them. The germline V gene has CDR1 SQVTM and CDR2 ANQGSEA. This CDR3 region has 11 residues. The CDR3 nucleotides read TGCAGCGTTGACCCTACCGGTGGCTACACCTTC. This codes for CSVDPTGGYTF. The full variable domain, rest sourced from reference TRBV29-1 and TRBJ1-2, is SAVISQKPSRDICQRGTSLTIQCQVDSQVTMMFWYRQQPGQSLTLIATANQGSEATYESGFVIDKFPISRPNLTFSTLTVSNMSPEDSSIYLCSVDPTGGYTFGSGTRLTVV.

The chain links TRBV6-2 or TRBV6-3 to TRBJ2-7; possible D gene TRBD2, 5 bases. V lost 5 bases, J lost 0 bases, and 14 bases lay in between. Germline V CDR1 and CDR2: MNHEY, SVGEGT. CDR3 length: 15 amino acids. The CDR3 bases are TGTGCCAGCAGTCCGCACGGAAGCGGCTCCTACGAGCAGTACTTC. Translation: CASSPHGSGSYEQYF.

The genes are TRBV5-5 and TRBJ1-1; D gene ambiguous. The CDR3 has 11 residues. Trimming left V 4 bases short and J 6 bases short, with 7 bases between. Per germline, CDR1 SGHKS and CDR2 YYEKEE (reference sequence). The DNA for the CDR3 is TGTGCCAGCAGCCTTGCATCTGAAGCTTTCTTT. As protein: CASSLASEAFF.

This chain connects TRBV10-3 to TRBJ2-5, with 9 positions matching TRBD2. This CDR3 is 16 amino acids long. Germline CDR1 is ENHRY and CDR2 is SYGVKD. The J segment lost 1 base and the V segment lost 0 bases, leaving 3 bases of the junction unmatched. The CDR3 nucleotides are TGTGCCATCAGTGAGTCGCGCGGGGGGGCCCAAGAGACCCAGTACTTC. This translates into CAISESRGGAQETQYF.

The chain joins TRBV19 to TRBJ2-3; the D is unclear. The CDR3 spans 13 residues. V was pared by 6 bases and J by 4 bases, with 11 bases between. Per the germline V gene, CDR1 is LNHDA and CDR2 is SQIVND (reference sequence). CDR3 protein: CASSDRRADTQYF. The CDR3 coding sequence is TGTGCCAGTAGCGATCGTAGGGCAGATACGCAGTATTTT.

The V and J genes are TRBV30 and TRBJ1-5; D call uncertain. V was trimmed by 0 bases and J by 0 bases, leaving 6 bases between them. CDR1 GTSNPN and CDR2 SVGIG come from the germline V gene (reference sequence). The CDR3 totals 14 residues. The CDR3 region is CAWSVDNSNQPQHF. In DNA, the CDR3 is TGTGCCTGGAGTGTTGATAATAGCAATCAGCCCCAGCATTTT.

J is TRBJ1-6 and V is TRBV2, with 10 bases fitting TRBD1. V lost 6 bases to trimming and J lost 10 bases; unmatched junction nucleotides: 9. The CDR3 has 15 residues. Germline values: CDR1 SNHLY, CDR2 FYNNEI. CDR3: CASRDLTGGSSPLHF. CDR3 nucleotide sequence: TGTGCCAGCAGGGATCTGACAGGGGGCTCATCACCCCTCCACTTT.

The rearrangement links TRBV6-5 to TRBJ2-7, with D unclear. Germline CDR1 reads MNHEY; CDR2 reads SVGAGI. The CDR3 totals 15 residues. V was cut by 5 bases and J by 2 bases, with 16 bases left in between. The CDR3 DNA sequence: TGTGCCAGCAGTATTGGTCACCTAGGAACCTACGAGCAGTACTTC. Amino acid sequence: CASSIGHLGTYEQYF.

J is TRBJ2-5 and V is TRBV29-1; D is ambiguous. Per germline, CDR1 SQVTM and CDR2 ANQGSEA. The ends were cut back, 5 bases at V and 2 bases at J, with 9 bases in the middle. The CDR3 covers 12 residues. The CDR3 sequence is CSVPPIQETQYF. CDR3 coding DNA: TGCAGCGTTCCTCCTATTCAAGAGACCCAGTACTTC. The full variable domain, its missing parts supplied by reference TRBV29-1 and TRBJ2-5, is SAVISQKPSRDICQRGTSLTIQCQVDSQVTMMFWYRQQPGQSLTLIATANQGSEATYESGFVIDKFPISRPNLTFSTLTVSNMSPEDSSIYLCSVPPIQETQYFGPGTRLLVL.